This T cell receptor beta chain derives from a study of T-cell reconstitution after alpha-beta-depleted transplantation in children. This CDR3 region has 13 residues. Germline V gene lookup returns CDR1 DFQATT and CDR2 SNEGSKA (reference sequence). Germline trimming cut 1 base from V and 7 bases from J; bases unmatched to any gene: 4. This clonotype has at least ten counts. Its antigen is still unknown. Findings of the study overall: Several hundred graft clones that had expanded were reportedly the source of alpha-beta T cells about two months after transplant. Fresh T-cell production supplied most of the T-cell counts and diversity seen one year after transplant. Some patients owed their high day-60 TCRbeta diversity to surviving recipient T cells and thymic progenitors.

A library of TCRbeta sequences, prepared with unique molecular identifiers, was generated. TCRdb independently ran MiXCR on the PCR reads; one entry per CDR3 protein. The sample comprises around 500,000 distinct CDR3 sequences, 23% of which are singletons, and roughly 14% rests with the top ten. Sample: PBMCs, mostly from graft donor cells, taken 360 days after TCRalphabeta/CD19-depleted stem cell transplant. This chain links TRBV20-1 with TRBJ1-3, with 7 bases lining up with TRBD1. The TCR comes from a boy under three years old who had a stem cell transplant for acute myeloid leukemia, so the T cells may come from the graft donor. CDR3 DNA sequence: TGCAGTGCTAGAGTTCCAGGGGGGAACACCATATATTTT. Its translation is CSARVPGGNTIYF.